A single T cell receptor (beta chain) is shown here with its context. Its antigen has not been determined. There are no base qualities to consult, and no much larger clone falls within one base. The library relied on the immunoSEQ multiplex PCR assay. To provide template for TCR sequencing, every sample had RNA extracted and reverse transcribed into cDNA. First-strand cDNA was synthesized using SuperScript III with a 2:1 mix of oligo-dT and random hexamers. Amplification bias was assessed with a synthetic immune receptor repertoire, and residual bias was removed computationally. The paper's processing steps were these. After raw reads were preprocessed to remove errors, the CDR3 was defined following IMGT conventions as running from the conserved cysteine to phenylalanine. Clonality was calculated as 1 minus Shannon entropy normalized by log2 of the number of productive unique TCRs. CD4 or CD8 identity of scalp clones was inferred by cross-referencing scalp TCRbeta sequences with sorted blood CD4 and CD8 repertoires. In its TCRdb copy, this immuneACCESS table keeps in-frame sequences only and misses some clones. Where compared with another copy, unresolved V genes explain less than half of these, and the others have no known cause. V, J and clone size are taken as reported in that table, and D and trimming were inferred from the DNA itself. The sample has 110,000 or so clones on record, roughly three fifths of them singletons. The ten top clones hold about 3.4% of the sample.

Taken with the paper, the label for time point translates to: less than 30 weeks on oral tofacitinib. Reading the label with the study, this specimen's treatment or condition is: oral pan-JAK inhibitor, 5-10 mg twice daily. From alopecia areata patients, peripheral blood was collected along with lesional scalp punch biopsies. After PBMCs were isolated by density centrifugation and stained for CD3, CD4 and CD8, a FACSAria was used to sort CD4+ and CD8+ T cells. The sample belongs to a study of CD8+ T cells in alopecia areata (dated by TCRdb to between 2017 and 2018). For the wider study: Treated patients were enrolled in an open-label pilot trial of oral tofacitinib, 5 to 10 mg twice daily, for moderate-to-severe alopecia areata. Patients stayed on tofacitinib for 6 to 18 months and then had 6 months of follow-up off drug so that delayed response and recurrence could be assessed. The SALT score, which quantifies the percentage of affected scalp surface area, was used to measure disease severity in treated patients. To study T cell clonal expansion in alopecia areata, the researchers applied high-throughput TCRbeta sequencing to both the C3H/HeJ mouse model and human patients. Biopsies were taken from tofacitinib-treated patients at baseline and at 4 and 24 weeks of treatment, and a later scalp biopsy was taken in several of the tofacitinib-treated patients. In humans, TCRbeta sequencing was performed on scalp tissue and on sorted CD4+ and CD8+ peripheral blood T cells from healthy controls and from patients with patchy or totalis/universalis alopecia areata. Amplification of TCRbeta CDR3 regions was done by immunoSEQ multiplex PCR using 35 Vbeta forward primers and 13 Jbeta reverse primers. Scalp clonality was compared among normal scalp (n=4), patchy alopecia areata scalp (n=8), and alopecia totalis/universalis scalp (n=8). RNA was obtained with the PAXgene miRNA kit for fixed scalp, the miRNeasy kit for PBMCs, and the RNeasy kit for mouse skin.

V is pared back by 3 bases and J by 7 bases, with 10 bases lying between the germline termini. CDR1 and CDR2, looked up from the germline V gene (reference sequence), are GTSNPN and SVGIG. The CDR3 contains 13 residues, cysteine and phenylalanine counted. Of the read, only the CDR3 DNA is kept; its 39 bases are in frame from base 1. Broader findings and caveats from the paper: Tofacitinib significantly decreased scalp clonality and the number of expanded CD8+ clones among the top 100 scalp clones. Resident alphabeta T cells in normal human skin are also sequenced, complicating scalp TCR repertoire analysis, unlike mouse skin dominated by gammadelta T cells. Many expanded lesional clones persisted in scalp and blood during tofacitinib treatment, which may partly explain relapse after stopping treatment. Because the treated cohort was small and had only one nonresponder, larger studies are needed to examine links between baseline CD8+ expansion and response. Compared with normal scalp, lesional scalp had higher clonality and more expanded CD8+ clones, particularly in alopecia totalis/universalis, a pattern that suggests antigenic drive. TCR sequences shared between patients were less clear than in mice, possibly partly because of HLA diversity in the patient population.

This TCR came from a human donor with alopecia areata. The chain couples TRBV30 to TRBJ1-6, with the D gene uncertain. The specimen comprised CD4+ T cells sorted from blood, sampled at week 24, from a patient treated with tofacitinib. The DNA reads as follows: TGTGCCTGGAGCTCTGGACGGAATTCACCCCTCCACTTT. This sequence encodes CAWSSGRNSPLHF.